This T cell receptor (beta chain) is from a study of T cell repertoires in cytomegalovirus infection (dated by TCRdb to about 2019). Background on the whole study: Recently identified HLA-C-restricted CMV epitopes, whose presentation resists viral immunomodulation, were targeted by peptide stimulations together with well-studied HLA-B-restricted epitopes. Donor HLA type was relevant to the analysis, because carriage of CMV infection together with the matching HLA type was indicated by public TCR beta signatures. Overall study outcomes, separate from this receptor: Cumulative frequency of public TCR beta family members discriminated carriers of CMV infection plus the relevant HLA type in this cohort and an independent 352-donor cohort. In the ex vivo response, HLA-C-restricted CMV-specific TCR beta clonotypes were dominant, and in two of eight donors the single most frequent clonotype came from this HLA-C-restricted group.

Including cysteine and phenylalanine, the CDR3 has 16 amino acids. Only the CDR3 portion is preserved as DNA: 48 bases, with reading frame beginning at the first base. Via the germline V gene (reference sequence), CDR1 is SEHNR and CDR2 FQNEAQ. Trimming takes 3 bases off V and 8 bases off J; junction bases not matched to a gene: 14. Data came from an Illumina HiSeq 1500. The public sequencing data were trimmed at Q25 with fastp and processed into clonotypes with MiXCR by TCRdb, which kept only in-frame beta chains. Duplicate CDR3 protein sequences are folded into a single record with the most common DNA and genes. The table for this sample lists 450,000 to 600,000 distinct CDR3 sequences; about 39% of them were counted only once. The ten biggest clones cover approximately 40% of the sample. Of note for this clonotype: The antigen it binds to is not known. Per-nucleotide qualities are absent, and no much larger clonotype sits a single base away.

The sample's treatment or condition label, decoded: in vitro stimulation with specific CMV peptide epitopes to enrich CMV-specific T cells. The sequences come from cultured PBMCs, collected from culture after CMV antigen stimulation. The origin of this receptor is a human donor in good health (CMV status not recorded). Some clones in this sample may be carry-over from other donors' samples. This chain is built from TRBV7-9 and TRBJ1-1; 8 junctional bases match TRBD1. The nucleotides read TGTGCCAGCAGCTTTTATAAGTCAGGGGGCCCAAACGAAGCTTTCTTT. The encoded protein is CASSFYKSGGPNEAFF.